These T cell receptor beta chains were read from a single sample in a study of T cell clusters in autoimmune cytopenias. Reanalyzing the multiplex PCR reads, TCRdb keeps one entry per CDR3 protein, without DNA. The sample spans a few thousand distinct CDR3 sequences; the ten largest clones claim over 25%. This sample was shared with a second study, whose subject was T cell repertoires in aging, cancer and after chemotherapy.

Sequencing was performed on peripheral blood. These receptors all stem from a human donor in good health. Both conserved end residues are part of each CDR3. Each record gives: V gene, J gene, clone size, CDR3 protein. For some rows the clone size is stated as once, few or many, or as a class when expanded; others skip it.

TRBV5-5,TRBJ2-5,medium-sized,CASSLGPQGTGETQYF
TRBV19,TRBJ1-3,medium-sized,CASSMGSGNTIYF
TRBV19,TRBJ1-5,medium-sized,CASSFGWSGQPQHF
TRBV24-1,TRBJ2-3,medium-sized,CATSDPPSAADPTNTQYF
TRBV30,TRBJ1-6,medium-sized,CAWAPGQINSPLHF
TRBV5-6,TRBJ1-5,medium-sized,CASSLNRASNQPQHF
TRBV7-3,TRBJ2-2,NA,CASSPGWANTGELFF
TRBV27,TRBJ1-5,NA,CASSPTVNSNQPQHF
TRBV6-5,TRBJ1-2,medium-sized,CASSYSTQGLNYGYTF
TRBV13,TRBJ2-2,NA,CASSDSTGGGTGELFF
TRBV30,TRBJ1-6,medium-sized,CAWSGGTNSPLHF